Listed here are 12 T cell receptor beta chains from one sample, sequenced in a study of PD-L1 blockade in urothelial cancer. Repertoires were generated with immunoSEQ multiplex PCR, while TCRdb's copy carries only in-frame clones and drops some. The table has about 71,000 clones, around nine tenths seen once. The sample consisted of PBMCs, taken around atezolizumab (anti-PD-L1) treatment. The receptors stem from a man aged 55 to 70 with urothelial cancer.

This clone has a single count. This chain uses TRBV30 with TRBJ2-7; 8 bases align to TRBD1. The CDR3 length is 13 residues. The J segment lost 4 bases and the V segment lost 0 bases, leaving 2 bases of the junction unmatched. CDR1 is GTSNPN and CDR2 is SVGIG in the germline V gene (reference sequence). Here the CDR3 DNA reads TGTGCCTGGAGTGTGCAGGGGGCATACGAGCAGTACTTC. Translation: CAWSVQGAYEQYF.

The chain couples TRBV21-1 to TRBJ1-4. TRBV21-1 corresponds to a pseudogene. There are 17 residues in the CDR3. The DNA for the CDR3 is TGTGCCAGCAGCAAAGTCTCCGGGGAGGGACAAGATGAAAAACTGTTTTTT. Protein sequence: CASSKVSGEGQDEKLFF.

The chain has TRBV30 and TRBJ2-7; D call uncertain. CDR3 length equals 12 residues. V lost 3 bases and J 1 base, leaving 7 bases between the germline ends. Per germline, CDR1 GTSNPN and CDR2 SVGIG (reference sequence). CDR3 in DNA: TGTGCCTGGAGGGAGACGTCCTACGAGCAGTACTTC. It translates to CAWRETSYEQYF.

Only one count was recorded for this clone. The chain combines TRBV10-2 with TRBJ2-1; TRBD2 aligns across 8 bases. CDR1 WSHSY and CDR2 SAAADI come from the germline V gene. The V and J ends lost 6 bases and 0 bases, in that order; junction bases with no gene match: 7. The CDR3 contains 16 residues. DNA of the CDR3: TGCGCCAGCAGGGATCCGGGGGGGGACTCCTACAATGAGCAGTTCTTC. Encoded protein: CASRDPGGDSYNEQFF.

The chain carries TRBV7-3 and TRBJ1-2, with D unclear. Trimming left V 0 bases short and J 4 bases short, with 12 bases between. This CDR3 has 15 residues. CDR1 is SGHTA, CDR2 FQGTGA, per germline. The CDR3 DNA sequence: TGTGCCAGCAGCTTAACAGGAACCGGGGTCTATGGCTACACCTTC. Its protein is CASSLTGTGVYGYTF.

CDR3: CASSRDYNEQFF. The CDR3 DNA follows: TGTGCCAGCAGCCGGGACTACAATGAGCAGTTCTTC. The chain links TRBV7-6 to TRBJ2-1; tentatively, D is TRBD2 (5 bases). Germline V gene data show CDR1 as SGHVS and CDR2 as FNYEAQ. V was trimmed by 5 bases and J by 3 bases, leaving 5 bases between them. This CDR3 comprises 12 residues.

This clone has a single count. The rearrangement links TRBV7-7 to TRBJ2-3; the match to TRBD2 covers 8 bases. Trimming cost V 2 bases and J 1 base; bases outside gene matches: 5. Germline CDR1 SSHAT, CDR2 FNYEAQ (reference sequence). CDR3 length: 16 amino acids. CDR3 region: CASSLTSGGRTDTQYF. CDR3 DNA sequence: TGTGCCAGCAGCTTAACTAGCGGAGGACGCACAGATACGCAGTATTTT.

The CDR3 DNA sequence: TGCGCCAGCAGCTTGATGGGACAGGATAATGAAAAACTGTTTTTT. It codes for CASSLMGQDNEKLFF. V and J are TRBV5-1 and TRBJ1-4; 8 nucleotides line up with TRBD1. Germline-derived CDR1 and CDR2 are SGHRS and YFSETQ. The CDR3 totals 15 residues. Trimming took 1 base from V and 4 from J; bases not matched to a gene: 3.

This chain joins TRBV5-6 and TRBJ2-7; D might be TRBD1 (6 bases). The CDR3 extends over 15 amino acids. Trimming removed 1 base at V and 3 bases at J, with 14 bases between. CDR1 SGHDT and CDR2 YYEEEE come from the germline V gene. The CDR3 coding sequence is TGTGCCAGCAGCTTGTTGGGGACACAGATCTACGAGCAGTACTTC. Protein sequence: CASSLLGTQIYEQYF. The entire variable domain, with the rest obtained from reference TRBV5-6 and TRBJ2-7, is as follows: DAGVTQSPTHLIKTRGQQVTLRCSPKSGHDTVSWYQQALGQGPQFIFQYYEEEERQRGNFPDRFSGHQFPNYSSELNVNALLLGDSALYLCASSLLGTQIYEQYFGPGTRLTVT.

The CDR3 DNA reads as TGCAGCGTCCCCGGGACTAGCGAAAGCGAGCAGTACTTC. It encodes CSVPGTSESEQYF. V usage is TRBV29-1 and J usage is TRBJ2-7, with 10 bases aligning to TRBD2. The CDR3 is 13 residues long. The V gene's germline CDR1 is SQVTM and CDR2 ANQGSEA. V lost 6 bases and J lost 6; bases outside the gene matches: 8.

This clone was recorded a few times. V is TRBV7-2 and J is TRBJ2-1; tentative D call: TRBD2 (6 bases). With 7 bases removed from V and 6 bases from J, the gap between germline ends came to 16 bases. CDR3 length: 14 residues. Germline CDR1 reads SGHTA; CDR2 reads FQGNSA. For the CDR3, the DNA is TGTGCCAGCACCGCAGCACGGAGGGGCAATGAGCAGTTCTTC. Translating it yields CASTAARRGNEQFF.

This chain uses TRBV7-9 with TRBJ2-1; possible D gene TRBD2, 6 bases. CDR3 length equals 12 residues. Germline V lookup: CDR1 SEHNR, CDR2 FQNEAQ (reference sequence). Trimming took off 11 bases at V and 5 bases at J, with 13 bases between the two ends. CDR3 in DNA: TGTGCCTTTAACAGCGGGCACAATGAGCAGTTCTTC. Its protein is CAFNSGHNEQFF.